These 32 T cell receptor beta chains were sequenced from one sample in a study of cytomegalovirus exposure and HLA in healthy donors. Primers: 60 Vbeta forward and 13 Jbeta reverse. Clones were read by immunoSEQ multiplex PCR, and TCRdb kept only the in-frame ones, dropping some. The sample lists roughly 150,000 clones, 75% occurring once. Specimen: PBMCs. All receptors derive from a man younger than 30 in good health and CMV-seropositive.

The V gene is TRBV15, the J gene TRBJ1-5; D may be TRBD1 (6 bases). The germline gives CDR1 LNHNV, CDR2 YYDKDF (reference sequence). The CDR3 loop spans 17 amino acids. Trimming stripped 0 bases from V and 10 bases from J, with 22 bases between. For the CDR3, the DNA is TGTGCCACCAGCAGAGAAGGGGGGGGTCCCGCCGTAGAACCCCAGCATTTT. Its protein is CATSREGGGPAVEPQHF.

V and J are TRBV30 and TRBJ1-3; tentative D call: TRBD1 (6 bases). CDR3 length: 14 amino acids. With 0 bases removed from V and 4 bases from J, the gap between germline ends came to 10 bases. Germline V gives CDR1 GTSNPN, CDR2 SVGIG (reference sequence). DNA for the CDR3: TGTGCCTGGAGTGTAGGGGGATCAGGAAACACCATATATTTT. It yields the protein CAWSVGGSGNTIYF.

The chain carries TRBV7-9 and TRBJ1-2, with 9 bases fitting TRBD1. CDR1 and CDR2 from the germline V gene are SEHNR and FQNEAQ (reference sequence). Trimming removed 5 bases from V and 2 bases from J; junction bases left unmatched: 6. This CDR3 spans 15 amino acids. The CDR3 coding sequence is TGTGCCAGCAGCCAACGGGGACAGGGAAACTATGGCTACACCTTC. It translates to CASSQRGQGNYGYTF.

This clone occurred a few times. The chain combines TRBV6-1 with TRBJ1-5; D perhaps matches TRBD1 (5 bases). The V end lost 6 bases, the J end lost 1 base, and 13 bases lay between the germline ends. The CDR3 has 15 residues. Germline values: CDR1 MNHNS, CDR2 SASEGT. CDR3 DNA sequence: TGTGCCAGCAGGGGGAGGGACTTCAGCAATCAGCCCCAGCATTTT. The encoded protein is CASRGRDFSNQPQHF.

This chain joins TRBV11-1 and TRBJ2-7, with a possible D match to TRBD2 (6 bases). V was shortened by 5 bases and J by 6 bases, with 14 bases between the two germline ends. CDR3 size: 13 residues. Germline CDR1 reads SGHAT; CDR2 reads FQDESV (reference sequence). CDR3 protein: CASSPGVSVEQYF. The CDR3 DNA sequence: TGTGCCAGCAGCCCGGGGGTGAGCGTCGAGCAGTACTTC.

The chain joins TRBV2 to TRBJ2-7; 9 bases map to TRBD1. The CDR3 runs 12 residues. CDR1 is SNHLY, CDR2 FYNNEI, per germline. Trimming at V came to 10 bases and at J to 2 bases, leaving 3 bases not matched to a gene. The CDR3 here is CAIRDRAYEQYF. The CDR3 nucleotides are TGTGCCATCCGGGACAGGGCCTACGAGCAGTACTTC.

This rearrangement joins TRBV2 to TRBJ2-7; D is possibly TRBD1 (6 bases). CDR1 and CDR2 from the germline V gene are SNHLY and FYNNEI. CDR3 length: 13 residues. Between the trimmed V and J ends, which lost 10 bases and 6 bases, there was a span of 19 bases. CDR3 residues: CATSDSRSAEQYF. The DNA for the CDR3 is TGTGCCACCTCGGACAGTAGGTCTGCCGAGCAGTACTTC. The variable domain in full, with the rest retrieved from reference TRBV2 and TRBJ2-7, is EPEVTQTPSHQVTQMGQEVILRCVPISNHLYFYWYRQILGQKVEFLVSFYNNEISEKSEIFDDQFSVERPDGSNFTLKIRSTKLEDSAMYFCATSDSRSAEQYFGPGTRLTVT.

The rearrangement joins TRBV2 to TRBJ2-5, with a possible D match to TRBD2 (6 bases). Germline values: CDR1 SNHLY, CDR2 FYNNEI. The V end was cut by 6 bases, the J end by 4 bases, with 6 bases between. This CDR3 contains 11 residues. CDR3 DNA: TGTGCCAGCAGGGAGGGAGAGACCCAGTACTTC. It encodes CASREGETQYF.

This sequence joins TRBV10-1 and TRBJ2-5; 11 bases are a match to TRBD2. Per the germline V gene, CDR1 is WNHNN and CDR2 is SYGVQD (reference sequence). The CDR3 is made up of 15 amino acids. V lost 6 bases to trimming and J lost 3 bases; unmatched junction nucleotides: 6. The CDR3, as DNA: TGCGCCAGCAGCCGGGGGACTAGCGGAAAAGAGACCCAGTACTTC. This gives the protein CASSRGTSGKETQYF.

This chain joins TRBV27 and TRBJ1-4; D is possibly TRBD1 (6 bases). The ends were cut back, 5 bases at V and 8 bases at J, with 9 bases in the middle. The CDR3 contains 12 residues. Germline CDR1 reads MNHEY; CDR2 reads SMNVEV (reference sequence). The CDR3 DNA follows: TGTGCCAGCAGTAGCGGGGGCGAAAAACTGTTTTTT. It is translated as CASSSGGEKLFF.

The chain has TRBV7-8 and TRBJ1-2, with D possibly TRBD1 on 6 matching bases. Germline lookup yields CDR1 SGHVS and CDR2 FQNEAQ. This CDR3 comprises 14 residues. V shed 3 bases and J shed 5 bases, with 13 bases lying between them. The CDR3 DNA sequence: TGTGCCAGCAGCTTGGCGACAGGATGGTATGGCTACACCTTC. This gives the protein CASSLATGWYGYTF.

This clone was seen a single time. The chain combines TRBV15 with TRBJ2-1; 11 bases align to TRBD1. CDR1 LNHNV and CDR2 YYDKDF come from the germline V gene (reference sequence). Trimming cost V 4 bases and J 4 bases; bases outside gene matches: 12. The CDR3 has 18 residues. Written as DNA, the CDR3 is TGTGCCACCAGCACACCGGTGTGGGGGACAGGGGGTTACAATGAGCAGTTCTTC. Encoded protein: CATSTPVWGTGGYNEQFF.

This chain connects TRBV27 to TRBJ1-2; 7 nucleotides align to TRBD1. CDR1 is MNHEY, CDR2 SMNVEV, per germline (reference sequence). The CDR3 length is 13 residues. The V and J ends lost 8 bases and 7 bases, in that order; junction bases with no gene match: 10. This chain's CDR3 is CASGDRALGGYTF. CDR3 in DNA: TGTGCCAGCGGAGACAGGGCTTTAGGTGGCTACACCTTC.

This chain uses TRBV30 with TRBJ2-7, with 10 bases lining up with TRBD2. The CDR3 contains 16 residues. CDR1 is GTSNPN and CDR2 is SVGIG in the germline V gene (reference sequence). With 5 bases clipped from V and 6 bases from J, the junction kept 16 bases outside the gene matches. The CDR3 DNA is TGTGCCTGGTTACTAGCGGGAACATTTCGGAGCGGCGAGCAGTACTTC. Protein: CAWLLAGTFRSGEQYF. The full variable domain, its missing parts supplied by reference TRBV30 and TRBJ2-7, is SQTIHQWPATLVQPVGSPLSLECTVEGTSNPNLYWYRQAAGRGLQLLFYSVGIGQISSEVPQNLSASRPQDRQFILSSKKLLLSDSGFYLCAWLLAGTFRSGEQYFGPGTRLTVT.

This chain joins TRBV6-5 and TRBJ2-7; 9 nucleotides line up with TRBD2. Trimming at V came to 7 bases and at J to 2 bases, leaving 3 bases not matched to a gene. The CDR3 runs 13 residues. Germline V CDR1 and CDR2: MNHEY, SVGAGI. CDR3 protein: CASMAGGTYEQYF. In nucleotides, the CDR3 is TGTGCCAGCATGGCGGGAGGGACCTACGAGCAGTACTTC.

The rearrangement uses TRBV6-5 and TRBJ2-7, with TRBD2 as a possible D gene (6 bases). The V end was cut by 0 bases, the J end by 5 bases, with 8 bases between. This CDR3 comprises 13 residues. Germline V gene lookup returns CDR1 MNHEY and CDR2 SVGAGI. The CDR3 spells CASSYSRTNEQYF. Written as DNA, the CDR3 is TGTGCCAGCAGTTACTCGAGGACTAACGAGCAGTACTTC.

This chain connects TRBV29-1 to TRBJ1-2, with 7 positions matching TRBD1. This CDR3 spans 13 amino acids. CDR1 and CDR2 (germline): SQVTM, ANQGSEA. Trimming cost V 4 bases and J 1 base; bases outside gene matches: 3. CDR3 coding DNA: TGCAGCGTTGGGACAGGAAATAACTATGGCTACACCTTC. Translating gives CSVGTGNNYGYTF.

The table lists this clone with a few counts. The V call is TRBV27, the J call TRBJ1-4, with 8 bases that match TRBD1. Germline CDR1 MNHEY, CDR2 SMNVEV (reference sequence). This CDR3 region has 16 residues. J was trimmed by 7 bases and V by 3 bases; bases with no gene match: 10. CDR3 amino acids: CASSLTRTGRGEKLFF. In nucleotides, the CDR3 is TGTGCCAGCAGTTTGACAAGGACAGGGAGGGGTGAAAAACTGTTTTTT. Supplemented by reference TRBV27 and TRBJ1-4, the full variable domain reads EAQVTQNPRYLITVTGKKLTVTCSQNMNHEYMSWYRQDPGLGLRQIYYSMNVEVTDKGDVPEGYKVSRKEKRNFPLILESPSPNQTSLYFCASSLTRTGRGEKLFFGSGTQLSVL.

J is TRBJ1-4 and V is TRBV10-2; D remains ambiguous. CDR1 is WSHSY, CDR2 SAAADI, per germline. This CDR3 has 17 amino acids. Trimming removed 3 bases at V and 8 bases at J, with 22 bases between. The CDR3 bases are TGCGCCAGCAGTGAAGAGCGGGGAATCAGTCTTGGCGAAAAACTGTTTTTT. The encoded protein is CASSEERGISLGEKLFF.

V is TRBV7-9 and J is TRBJ2-3, with D unresolved. This CDR3 contains 13 residues. V dropped 2 bases and J dropped 6 bases, with 9 bases sitting between them. Germline V CDR1 and CDR2: SEHNR, FQNEAQ (reference sequence). CDR3 region: CASSLTAADTQYF. The DNA for the CDR3 is TGTGCCAGCAGCTTAACAGCAGCCGATACGCAGTATTTT.

This chain uses TRBV28 with TRBJ2-7; D is possibly TRBD1 (7 bases). CDR3 size: 15 residues. V shed 1 base and J shed 4 bases, with 14 bases lying between them. Germline values: CDR1 MDHEN, CDR2 SYDVKM. Here the CDR3 reads CASSLSGGTAYEQYF. CDR3 DNA: TGTGCCAGCAGTTTATCCGGCGGGACAGCGTACGAGCAGTACTTC.

This chain's CDR3 is CASSWTGTGDTQYF. DNA of the CDR3: TGTGCCAGCAGCTGGACAGGAACTGGGGATACGCAGTATTTT. V gene TRBV7-2 combines with J gene TRBJ2-3; 7 nucleotides align to TRBD1. The CDR3 runs 14 residues. The V gene's germline CDR1 is SGHTA and CDR2 FQGNSA. V shed 4 bases and J 6 bases; nucleotides not matched to a gene: 7. The whole variable domain, remainder taken from reference TRBV7-2 and TRBJ2-3, is GAGVSQSPSNKVTEKGKDVELRCDPISGHTALYWYRQSLGQGLEFLIYFQGNSAPDKSGLPSDRFSAERTGGSVSTLTIQRTQQEDSAVYLCASSWTGTGDTQYFGPGTRLTVL.

Here the CDR3 DNA reads TGCAGCACCAAACCTCAGGGTGGGACTGAAGCTTTCTTT. It is translated as CSTKPQGGTEAFF. This chain links TRBV29-1 with TRBJ1-1, with a possible D match to TRBD1 (5 bases). CDR3 size: 13 residues. Trimming cost V 8 bases and J 5 bases, with 18 bases left between them. Germline values: CDR1 SQVTM, CDR2 ANQGSEA.

The chain carries TRBV7-8 and TRBJ2-6, with D uncertain. V was trimmed by 5 bases and J by 0 bases, leaving 8 bases between them. The CDR3 is 15 residues long. CDR1 is SGHVS, CDR2 FQNEAQ, per germline. The CDR3, as DNA: TGTGCCAGCAGCCTTATTAGCTCTGGGGCCAACGTCCTGACTTTC. Protein sequence: CASSLISSGANVLTF. The full variable domain, with the rest looked up from reference TRBV7-8 and TRBJ2-6, is GAGVSQSPRYKVAKRGQDVALRCDPISGHVSLFWYQQALGQGPEFLTYFQNEAQLDKSGLPSDRFFAERPEGSVSTLKIQRTQQEDSAVYLCASSLISSGANVLTFGAGSRLTVL.

This chain uses TRBV5-1 with TRBJ1-4, with TRBD1 as a possible D gene (6 bases). The germline gives CDR1 SGHRS, CDR2 YFSETQ. The CDR3 spans 14 residues. Deletions cut 6 bases from V and 5 bases from J, with 14 bases between. The CDR3 is CASNPGDPNEKLFF. CDR3 coding DNA: TGCGCCAGCAACCCAGGGGACCCCAATGAAAAACTGTTTTTT.

The chain links TRBV29-1 to TRBJ1-2; 7 bases align to TRBD1. The germline V gene encodes CDR1 SQVTM and CDR2 ANQGSEA. The trim removed 5 bases at V and 4 bases at J, leaving 7 bases unmatched. The CDR3 contains 13 residues. The CDR3 here is CSVPTTGAYGYTF. CDR3 in DNA: TGCAGCGTTCCCACAACAGGGGCCTATGGCTACACCTTC.

The CDR3 loop is CASSQDSGSSYNEQFF. The CDR3 DNA sequence: TGTGCCAGCAGCCAAGATAGCGGGAGTTCCTACAATGAGCAGTTCTTC. The chain is built from TRBV7-3 and TRBJ2-1; 9 nucleotides agree with TRBD2. V lost 5 bases, J lost 1 base, and 6 bases stayed unmatched. The V gene's germline CDR1 is SGHTA and CDR2 FQGTGA. The CDR3 covers 16 residues.

J is TRBJ2-5 and V is TRBV7-2; no definite D call. V lost 3 bases and J lost 0, with 8 bases in between. The germline CDR1 and CDR2 sequences are SGHTA and FQGNSA. CDR3 length: 14 amino acids. The CDR3 DNA is TGTGCCAGCAGCTTCTTCGGGTACCAAGAGACCCAGTACTTC. It yields the protein CASSFFGYQETQYF.

J is TRBJ2-5 and V is TRBV28; D is possibly TRBD1 (6 bases). Trimming removed 5 bases at V and 1 base at J, with 17 bases between. Germline CDR1 is MDHEN and CDR2 is SYDVKM. This CDR3 comprises 16 residues. This chain's CDR3 is CASSHLGVQGQETQYF. CDR3 DNA: TGTGCCAGCAGTCACTTGGGCGTACAGGGCCAAGAGACCCAGTACTTC.

V usage is TRBV7-2 and J usage is TRBJ2-7; D uncertain. The CDR3 contains 14 residues. Germline V gene sequence: CDR1 SGHTA, CDR2 FQGNSA. The germline V and J ends were trimmed by 6 bases and 4 bases, with 16 bases remaining between them. The CDR3 DNA reads as TGTGCCAGCAGTGATGTGAACATAGCTTACGAGCAGTACTTC. Its protein product is CASSDVNIAYEQYF.

J is TRBJ2-1 and V is TRBV5-4; TRBD2 aligns across 9 bases. CDR1 SGHNT and CDR2 YYREEE come from the germline V gene (reference sequence). After removal of 4 bases from V and 10 bases from J, the junction contained 12 bases not matched to a gene. CDR3 length: 15 residues. The CDR3 loop reads CASSTSSGRSGEQFF. For the CDR3, the DNA is TGTGCCAGCAGCACCAGTAGCGGGAGATCGGGGGAGCAGTTCTTC.

The chain links TRBV2 to TRBJ1-5; 9 nucleotides match TRBD1. This CDR3 contains 14 residues. The ends lost 5 bases at V and 5 bases at J; junction bases unmatched: 4. Germline V lookup: CDR1 SNHLY, CDR2 FYNNEI. CDR3 nucleotide sequence: TGTGCCAGCAGTCCGGGACAGGGTGATCAGCCCCAGCATTTT. It yields the protein CASSPGQGDQPQHF.